This is a list of T cell receptor beta chains from one sample in a study of cytomegalovirus exposure and HLA in healthy donors. Assay used: immunoSEQ multiplex PCR; TCRdb lists only in-frame clones, some missing. The sample lists some 93,000 clones; 82% were seen once. Sequencing was carried out using PBMCs. The receptors were gathered from a man aged 50-59 years in good health and CMV-seronegative. Each CDR3 is given without its conserved first and last residue. The D gene is left open where the match is weak.

v_call	j_call	d_call	cdr3_length	cdr3_aa
TRBV7-7	TRBJ2-2	TRBD2	15	ASSPGLANANTGELF
TRBV21-1	TRBJ2-7	NA	15	ASSKDSGRPRGDEQY
TRBV9	TRBJ2-7	NA	10	ASSAGDYEQY
TRBV27	TRBJ1-1	NA	12	ASRPSGGNTEAF
TRBV9	TRBJ2-7	TRBD2	13	ASSDHGLAGGEQY
TRBV18	TRBJ1-4	NA	13	ASSPQTAGSEKLF
TRBV7-9	TRBJ2-3	NA	14	ASSLLTTGSTDTQY
TRBV10-3	TRBJ2-7	TRBD2	14	AISELGASGTYEQY
TRBV6-1	TRBJ1-5	NA	12	ASSVQVGGEPQH
TRBV4-1	TRBJ1-3	NA	11	ATLSDSGNTIY
TRBV21-1	TRBJ2-5	NA	12	ASSSEREKETQY
TRBV2	TRBJ2-6	TRBD1	15	ATSRTGSTAGANVLT
TRBV7-6	TRBJ2-7	NA	12	ASSLGTGSYEQY
TRBV29-1	TRBJ1-1	TRBD1	14	SVVLPGQPVRGEAF
TRBV6-6	TRBJ2-3	NA	10	ASRLSTDTQY
TRBV2	TRBJ2-3	NA	14	ASSVSWSANTDTQY
TRBV11-2	TRBJ2-7	TRBD2	13	ASSLAGGRSYEQY
TRBV6-5	TRBJ1-2	NA	12	ASSEWGSDYGYT